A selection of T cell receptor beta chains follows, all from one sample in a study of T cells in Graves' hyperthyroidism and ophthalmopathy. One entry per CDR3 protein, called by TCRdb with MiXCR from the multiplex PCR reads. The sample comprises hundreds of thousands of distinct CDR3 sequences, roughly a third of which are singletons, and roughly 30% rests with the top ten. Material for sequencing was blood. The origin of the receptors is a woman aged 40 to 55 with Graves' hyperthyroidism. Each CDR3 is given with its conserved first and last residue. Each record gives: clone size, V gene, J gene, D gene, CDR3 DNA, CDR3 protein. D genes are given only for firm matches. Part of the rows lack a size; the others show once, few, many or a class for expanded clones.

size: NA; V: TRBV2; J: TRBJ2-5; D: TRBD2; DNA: TGTGCCAGCAGCCAGTCTAGCGGGGGGCAGACCCAGTACTTC; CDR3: CASSQSSGGQTQYF
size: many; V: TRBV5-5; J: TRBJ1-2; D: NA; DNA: TGTGCCAGCAGCCCAAATAACTATGGCTACACCTTC; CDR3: CASSPNNYGYTF
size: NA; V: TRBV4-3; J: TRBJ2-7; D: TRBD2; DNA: TGCGCCAGCAGCCTAGAGCTCTTTAGCGGGAAGCTCTACGAGCAGTACTTC; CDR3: CASSLELFSGKLYEQYF
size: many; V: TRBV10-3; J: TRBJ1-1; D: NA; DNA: TGTGCCATCAGTATTGGCCGGGGAAAAGCTGAAGCTTTCTTT; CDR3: CAISIGRGKAEAFF
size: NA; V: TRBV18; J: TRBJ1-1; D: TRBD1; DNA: TGTGCCAGCTCACCGGACAGGGGGCAAGCTTTCTTT; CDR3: CASSPDRGQAFF
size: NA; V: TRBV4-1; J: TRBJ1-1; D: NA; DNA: TGCGCCAGCAGCCAAGGGATTGAGGTGAACACTGAAGCTTTCTTT; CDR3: CASSQGIEVNTEAFF
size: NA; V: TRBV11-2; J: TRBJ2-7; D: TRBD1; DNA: TGTGCCAGCAGCTTAGCTCTCCACCGGGACAGGAACTACGAGCAGTACTTC; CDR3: CASSLALHRDRNYEQYF
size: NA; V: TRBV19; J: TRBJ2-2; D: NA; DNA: TGTGCCAGTAACCTACCGAACACCGGGGAGCTGTTTTTT; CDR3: CASNLPNTGELFF
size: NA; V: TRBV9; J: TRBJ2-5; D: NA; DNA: TGTGCCAGCAGCCCAGGGACCGCCCAAGAGGCCCAGTACTTC; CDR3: CASSPGTAQEAQYF
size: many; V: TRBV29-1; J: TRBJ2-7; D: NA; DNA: TGCAGCGTTGCGGGCTCAGGGGACGAGCAGTACTTC; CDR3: CSVAGSGDEQYF
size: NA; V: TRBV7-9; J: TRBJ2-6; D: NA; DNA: TGTGCCAGCAGCCCAGGGGGGGTTTCTGGGGCCAACGTCCTGACTTTC; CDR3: CASSPGGVSGANVLTF
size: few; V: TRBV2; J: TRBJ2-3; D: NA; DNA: TGTGCCAGCAGTCGATCCGAATGGCATACGCAGTATTTT; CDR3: CASSRSEWHTQYF
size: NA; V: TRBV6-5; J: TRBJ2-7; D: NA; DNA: TGTGCCAGCAGTTACTCGAGTCGGGGGTCCGGCGAGCAGTACTTC; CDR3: CASSYSSRGSGEQYF
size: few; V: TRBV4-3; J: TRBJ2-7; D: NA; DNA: TGCGCCAGCAGCCAAGAAGGGCAGGCAAGCTCCTACGAGCAGTACTTC; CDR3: CASSQEGQASSYEQYF
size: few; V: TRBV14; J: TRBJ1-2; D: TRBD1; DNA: TGTGCCAGCAGCCCCACGACAGGGGCGGGCTATGGCTACACCTTC; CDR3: CASSPTTGAGYGYTF
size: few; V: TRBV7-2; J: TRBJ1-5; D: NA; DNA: TGTGCCAGCAGCTTATCAGGGGCGGGGAATCAGCCCCAGCATTTT; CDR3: CASSLSGAGNQPQHF
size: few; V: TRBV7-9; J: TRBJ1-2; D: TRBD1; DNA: TGTGCCAGCAGTTTCCCGGACGGGACAGGGGCAAGTGGCTATGGCTACACCTTC; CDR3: CASSFPDGTGASGYGYTF
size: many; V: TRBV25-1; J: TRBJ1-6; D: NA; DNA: TGTGCCAGCAGTGATCCCTCCTATAATTCACCCCTCCACTTT; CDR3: CASSDPSYNSPLHF
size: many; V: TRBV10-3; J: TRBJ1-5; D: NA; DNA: TGTGCCATCAAAAAGGGGGGGGGCGACAATCAGCCCCAGCATTTT; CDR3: CAIKKGGGDNQPQHF
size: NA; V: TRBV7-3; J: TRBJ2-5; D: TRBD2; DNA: TGTGCCAGCAGCTTAAATGGGGGGAGAGGACTAGCGGACCCCCAAGAGACCCAGTACTTC; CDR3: CASSLNGGRGLADPQETQYF
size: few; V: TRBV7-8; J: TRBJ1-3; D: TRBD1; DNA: TGTGCCACCTCAGAGTCCTACCAGGGGGCTCTATCAAACACCATATATTTT; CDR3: CATSESYQGALSNTIYF
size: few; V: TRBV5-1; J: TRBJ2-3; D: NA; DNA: TGCGCCAGCAGCGCTGCTGGGGGGTACGATACGCAGTATTTT; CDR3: CASSAAGGYDTQYF
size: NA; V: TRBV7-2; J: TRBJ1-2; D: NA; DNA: TGTGCCAGCAGCCGGGCCCGTGGGGAGGGCTACACCTTC; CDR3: CASSRARGEGYTF
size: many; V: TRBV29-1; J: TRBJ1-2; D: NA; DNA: TGCAGCGTCCCTTTGGGGGGCAGCGGCTATGGCTACACCTTC; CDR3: CSVPLGGSGYGYTF
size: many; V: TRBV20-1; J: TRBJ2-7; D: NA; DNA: TGCAGTGCTAGAGATCCACGACATTCTACCTACGAGCAGTACTTC; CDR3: CSARDPRHSTYEQYF
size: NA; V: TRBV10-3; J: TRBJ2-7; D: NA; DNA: TGTGCCATCAGTGGAGTCTTTGGACAGAACTACGAGCAGTACTTC; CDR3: CAISGVFGQNYEQYF
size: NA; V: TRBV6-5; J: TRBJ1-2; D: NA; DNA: TGTGCCAGCAGTTACTGGGCAGCAGCTAACTATGGCTACACCTTC; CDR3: CASSYWAAANYGYTF
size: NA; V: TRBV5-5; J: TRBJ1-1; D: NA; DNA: TGTGCCAGCAGCTCCCGTCCAGGGAACACTGAAGCTCTCTTT; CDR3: CASSSRPGNTEALF
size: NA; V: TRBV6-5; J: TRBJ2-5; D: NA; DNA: TGTGCCAGCAGTTACCCGGTTTACCAAGAGACCCAGTACTTC; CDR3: CASSYPVYQETQYF
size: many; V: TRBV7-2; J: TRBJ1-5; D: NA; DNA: TGTGCCAGCAGCCTCCTTAGCGATCAGCCCCAGCATTTT; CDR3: CASSLLSDQPQHF
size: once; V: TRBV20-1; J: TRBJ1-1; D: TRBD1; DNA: TGCAGTGCTAGACCAGGGGGCCGGGCTTTCTTT; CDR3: CSARPGGRAFF
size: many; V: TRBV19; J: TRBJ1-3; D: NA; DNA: TGTGCCAGTACGGGCATGCGAGACTCTGGAAACACCATATATTTT; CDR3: CASTGMRDSGNTIYF
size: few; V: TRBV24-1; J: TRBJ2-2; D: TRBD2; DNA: TGTGCCACCAGTGATTTGTCTGCGGGGGCCGGGGAGCTGTTTTTT; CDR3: CATSDLSAGAGELFF
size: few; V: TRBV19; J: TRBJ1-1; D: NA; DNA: TGTGCCAGTAGTATAGTTCAGGGGCCGGACACTGAAGCTTTCTTT; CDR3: CASSIVQGPDTEAFF
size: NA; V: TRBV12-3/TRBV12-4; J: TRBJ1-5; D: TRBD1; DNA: TGTGCCAGCAGTATGGGACAGGCCTATTGGATTCAGCCCCAGCATTTT; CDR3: CASSMGQAYWIQPQHF
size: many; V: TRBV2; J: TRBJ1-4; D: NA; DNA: TGTGCCAGCAGCGAACATTCCATGTTGGGTTATGAAAAACTGTTTTTT; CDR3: CASSEHSMLGYEKLFF
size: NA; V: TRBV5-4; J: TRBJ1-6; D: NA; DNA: TGTGCCAGCAGCCAAGACGAAGAGTCCTTCGAATCACATTCACCCCTCCACTTT; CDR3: CASSQDEESFESHSPLHF
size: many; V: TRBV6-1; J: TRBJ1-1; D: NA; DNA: TGTGCCAGCAGTGAACAGCGCAGCTCTGAAGCTTTCTTT; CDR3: CASSEQRSSEAFF
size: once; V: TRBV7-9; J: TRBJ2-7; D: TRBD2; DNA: TGTGCCAGCAGCCAAGTAGCGGGGGGGCGAGAGCAGTACTTC; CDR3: CASSQVAGGREQYF
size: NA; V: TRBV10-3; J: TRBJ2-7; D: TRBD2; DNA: TGTGCCACCCAAGCGGGGTCCTACGAGCAGTACTTC; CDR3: CATQAGSYEQYF